Shown below are 13 T cell receptor beta chains from a single sample sequenced in a study of blood T cell repertoires in COVID-19. Sequencing used immunoSEQ multiplex PCR; TCRdb keeps in-frame clones, though not all of them. This repertoire shows more than 300,000 clones, 70% to 90% found once; its top ten account for less than 1.5%. Sequencing was carried out using PBMCs or T cells enriched from blood (not recorded which). The source of these receptors is a woman aged 18-29 years who had recovered from COVID-19.

This sequence joins TRBV25-1 and TRBJ1-5; D remains unclear. Trimming cost V 0 bases and J 5 bases, with 5 bases left between them. The CDR3 extends over 13 amino acids. Germline V gene lookup returns CDR1 MGHDK and CDR2 SYGVNS. The CDR3 sequence: CASSEYTDQPQHF. The CDR3 DNA is TGTGCCAGCAGTGAATATACTGATCAGCCCCAGCATTTT.

V is TRBV7-9 and J is TRBJ2-3; 8 positions match TRBD1. Per germline, CDR1 SEHNR and CDR2 FQNEAQ (reference sequence). This CDR3 has 16 amino acids. V trimming: 6 bases; J trimming: 2 bases; junction bases outside the gene matches: 10. The CDR3 bases are TGTGCCAGCAGTAGTCCGGGACAGGCCTTCACAGATACGCAGTATTTT. This encodes CASSSPGQAFTDTQYF. Filled out from reference TRBV7-9 and TRBJ2-3, the complete variable domain reads DTGVSQNPRHKITKRGQNVTFRCDPISEHNRLYWYRQTLGQGPEFLTYFQNEAQLEKSRLLSDRFSAERPKGSFSTLEIQRTEQGDSAMYLCASSSPGQAFTDTQYFGPGTRLTVL.

J is TRBJ2-3 and V is TRBV15; 12 positions agree with TRBD2. Germline CDR1 LNHNV, CDR2 YYDKDF (reference sequence). V was clipped by 5 bases and J by 1 base; unmatched bases: 4. CDR3 length equals 16 residues. The CDR3 is CATSGGLAGGTDTQYF. The CDR3 coding sequence is TGTGCCACCAGCGGGGGACTAGCGGGCGGCACAGATACGCAGTATTTT.

The chain combines TRBV7-9 with TRBJ1-6; 7 positions match TRBD1. The junction had 8 bases not matched to a gene; V was cut back by 11 bases and J by 1 base. Per germline, CDR1 SEHNR and CDR2 FQNEAQ (reference sequence). CDR3 length equals 15 residues. DNA of the CDR3: TGTGCCTATATACAGGGGAGTTCCTATAATTCACCCCTCCACTTT. Its translation is CAYIQGSSYNSPLHF. Using reference TRBV7-9 and TRBJ1-6 for the parts outside the CDR3, the full variable domain is DTGVSQNPRHKITKRGQNVTFRCDPISEHNRLYWYRQTLGQGPEFLTYFQNEAQLEKSRLLSDRFSAERPKGSFSTLEIQRTEQGDSAMYLCAYIQGSSYNSPLHFGNGTRLTVT.

The V gene is TRBV5-4, the J gene TRBJ2-7; 10 nucleotides agree with TRBD2. The junction had 7 bases not matched to a gene; V was cut back by 3 bases and J by 1 base. The CDR3 is 16 amino acids. CDR1 and CDR2 (germline): SGHNT, YYREEE (reference sequence). The CDR3 nucleotides are TGTGCCAGCAGCTCGAAACCGGGACTAGCGTCCTACGAGCAGTACTTC. It yields the protein CASSSKPGLASYEQYF.

The rearrangement links TRBV7-2 to TRBJ1-6; tentatively, D is TRBD1 (6 bases). Trimming took 2 bases from V and 6 from J, leaving 17 bases between them. Germline V gene data show CDR1 as SGHTA and CDR2 as FQGNSA. The CDR3 sequence is 17 residues long. CDR3 bases: TGTGCCAGCAGCTTAATAGGGCCAGGGGTCGGTAATTCACCCCTCCACTTT. Its protein is CASSLIGPGVGNSPLHF. The complete variable domain, with remaining parts taken from reference TRBV7-2 and TRBJ1-6, reads GAGVSQSPSNKVTEKGKDVELRCDPISGHTALYWYRQSLGQGLEFLIYFQGNSAPDKSGLPSDRFSAERTGGSVSTLTIQRTQQEDSAVYLCASSLIGPGVGNSPLHFGNGTRLTVT.

This clone has a handful of counts. This rearrangement joins TRBV18 to TRBJ1-5; 7 bases are a match to TRBD1. The CDR3 has 14 amino acids. With 2 bases clipped from V and 6 bases from J, the junction kept 4 bases outside the gene matches. Germline values: CDR1 KGHSH, CDR2 LQKENI. This CDR3 is CASSPAGGAQPQHF. The DNA of the CDR3 is TGTGCCAGCTCACCAGCAGGGGGAGCTCAGCCCCAGCATTTT.

This clone is a singleton in its sample. J is TRBJ2-7 and V is TRBV6-5; unclear D gene. Germline V gene sequence: CDR1 MNHEY, CDR2 SVGAGI. V lost 8 bases to trimming and J lost 0 bases, with 14 bases between them. The CDR3 is 14 amino acids. The CDR3 here is CASAREPLSYEQYF. CDR3 coding DNA: TGTGCCAGCGCGAGAGAGCCACTCTCCTACGAGCAGTACTTC.

The genes are TRBV15 and TRBJ1-4; D may be TRBD1 (6 bases). V was trimmed by 4 bases and J by 0 bases, leaving 18 bases between them. Germline V CDR1 and CDR2: LNHNV, YYDKDF (reference sequence). This CDR3 is 18 amino acids long. The CDR3 protein is CATSILQGTPATNEKLFF. CDR3 coding DNA: TGTGCCACCAGCATCCTTCAGGGGACACCTGCAACTAATGAAAAACTGTTTTTT.

The V call is TRBV5-1, the J call TRBJ1-6; no clear D gene. There are 16 residues in the CDR3. Germline CDR1 is SGHRS and CDR2 is YFSETQ. V shed 0 bases and J shed 8 bases, with 15 bases lying between them. CDR3 amino acids: CASSLGWTEGYSPLHF. Here the CDR3 DNA reads TGCGCCAGCAGCTTGGGGTGGACTGAGGGTTATTCACCCCTCCACTTT.

The chain combines TRBV5-4 with TRBJ2-1; maybe TRBD1 (6 bases). Germline CDR1 SGHNT, CDR2 YYREEE (reference sequence). V lost 0 bases and J 5 bases, leaving 15 bases between the germline ends. The CDR3 totals 16 residues. The DNA of the CDR3 is TGTGCCAGCAGCTTGGGAATGTCCGGGACACACAATGAGCAGTTCTTC. Amino acid sequence: CASSLGMSGTHNEQFF.

This sequence joins TRBV30 and TRBJ2-7; TRBD1 matches 9 bases. The J segment lost 3 bases and the V segment lost 2 bases, leaving 11 bases of the junction unmatched. Per the germline V gene, CDR1 is GTSNPN and CDR2 is SVGIG (reference sequence). The CDR3 covers 16 residues. The CDR3 bases are TGTGCCTGGAGTTTTGGCGGGACAGGGAACCTCTACGAGCAGTACTTC. It is translated as CAWSFGGTGNLYEQYF.

The gene calls are TRBV30 and TRBJ2-5; D possibly corresponds to TRBD1 (5 bases). The CDR3 runs to 12 residues. V gave up 5 bases and J gave up 3 bases, with 10 bases separating them. Germline assignment: CDR1 GTSNPN and CDR2 SVGIG (reference sequence). The CDR3 nucleotides read TGTGCCTGGGGCGCAGGGAAAGAGACCCAGTACTTC. Translated: CAWGAGKETQYF.